The subject of this entry is one T cell receptor (beta chain). Its antigen is unidentified. This entry comes from a study of spatial heterogeneity in lung cancer. On the study more broadly: There were 72 donors, all of them untreated patients with early-stage non-small cell lung cancer. Detected sequences consistently included more beta-chain ones than alpha-chain ones. TCR and UMI combinations that were unique each appeared, on average, more than ten times in raw reads. Study-level points and caveats: Resection saw ubiquitous expanded tumor TCRs appear in blood more than follow-up did.

As to time point: blood at routine non-recurrence follow-up after resection. Whole RNA, which was extracted from tumor, nontumor lung tissue or frozen PBMC, was sequenced without any cell sorting. TCRdb re-called the 5' RACE reads with MiXCR, one entry per CDR3 protein. The sample has around 47,000 distinct CDR3 sequences; around 7% are singletons. The CDR3 is 15 amino acids. The germline gives CDR1 SGHAT, CDR2 FQNNGV. The V gene lost 0 bases and the J gene lost 2 bases, with 9 bases spanning the gap. The receptor was derived from a female donor with early-stage non-small cell lung cancer. This rearrangement joins TRBV11-2 to TRBJ2-3; D is unresolved. Sequenced material: PBMCs, taken at follow-up. This CDR3 is CASSLDLIATDTQYF. In nucleotides, the CDR3 is TGTGCCAGCAGCTTAGATCTCATTGCCACAGATACGCAGTATTTT.